One sample yielded the 13 T cell receptor beta chains listed below, sequenced in a study of molecular identifiers for immune sequencing clone quantification. TCRdb analysed the PCR reads with MiXCR anew, one entry per CDR3 protein. The profile covers about 500,000 distinct CDR3 sequences, with 20% to 25% appearing a single time and approximately 0.8% taken by the ten largest. The sequencing input was naive CD8+ T cells from blood, with Jurkat cell RNA spiked in. The subset: FACS-sorted CD8+CD4-CCR7+CD45RA+ naive T cells. The origin of the receptors is a human donor in good health. Some libraries in this study had Jurkat cell RNA spiked in.

This clonotype appeared many times. The rearrangement joins TRBV7-9 to TRBJ2-3; D is perhaps TRBD1 (6 bases). The V and J ends lost 4 bases and 2 bases respectively, with 16 bases between them. Germline V gene data show CDR1 as SEHNR and CDR2 as FQNEAQ (reference sequence). The CDR3 loop spans 16 amino acids. The CDR3 DNA reads as TGTGCCAGCAGCTCACCGGACAGCGGACCCACAGATACGCAGTATTTT. This encodes CASSSPDSGPTDTQYF.

Many counts were recorded for this clonotype. The chain couples TRBV4-1 to TRBJ2-1; 9 bases map to TRBD2. V trimming: 2 bases; J trimming: 4 bases; junction bases outside the gene matches: 9. The CDR3 consists of 17 residues. Looked up from germline, CDR1 is MGHRA and CDR2 is YSYEKL. CDR3 region: CASSQLILAGKYNEQFF. The CDR3 DNA reads as TGCGCCAGCAGCCAATTGATCCTAGCGGGGAAATACAATGAGCAGTTCTTC.

This clonotype was picked up a small number of times. The chain recombines TRBV6-1 with TRBJ2-7, with 9 nucleotides matching TRBD1. Germline lookup yields CDR1 MNHNS and CDR2 SASEGT. V shed 5 bases, J shed 5 bases, and the junction held 13 bases outside the gene matches. The CDR3 length is 16 residues. The CDR3, as DNA: TGTGCCAGCAGTCCCTTGGCGGGGACAGGGCTCGACGAGCAGTACTTC. Encoded protein: CASSPLAGTGLDEQYF.

V gene TRBV28 combines with J gene TRBJ2-5; D is perhaps TRBD1 or TRBD2 (5 bases each). CDR1 is MDHEN and CDR2 is SYDVKM in the germline V gene. V lost 1 base and J lost 2, with 11 bases in between. This CDR3 region has 15 residues. The CDR3 region has the DNA TGTGCCAGCAGTTTATCAACGGGACCGCAAGAGACCCAGTACTTC. Translating it yields CASSLSTGPQETQYF.

This clonotype was counted between two and nine times. The V and J genes are TRBV12-3 or TRBV12-4 and TRBJ1-3, with TRBD1 as a possible D gene (5 bases). CDR3 length: 11 amino acids. The germline V and J ends were trimmed by 4 bases and 9 bases, with 7 bases remaining between them. This CDR3 is CASSWGGTIYF. In DNA form, the CDR3 reads TGTGCCAGCAGTTGGGGGGGCACCATATATTTT.

As concerns this clonotype: It may be a read error: a sequence one base away is much more abundant. V gene TRBV6-5 combines with J gene TRBJ2-2; D is possibly TRBD1 or TRBD2 (5 bases each). Germline CDR1 MNHEY, CDR2 SVGAGI. The CDR3 sequence is 14 residues long. CDR3 region: CASSLGEITGELLF. DNA for the CDR3: TGTGCCAGCAGTTTGGGGGAGATCACCGGGGAGCTGCTTTTT.

Worth noting for this clonotype: A read error may produce the germline difference seen at one junction end. This sequence joins TRBV5-3 and TRBJ1-6; D gene ambiguous. TRBV5-3 is sorted into the ORF group, with uncertain function. The CDR3 is 14 amino acids. CDR3 amino acids: CASSLGGTNSPLHF. In DNA, the CDR3 is TGTGCCAGCAGCTTGGGCGGCACGAATTCACCCCTCCACTTT.

This clonotype appeared many times. The rearrangement links TRBV5-3 to TRBJ2-5, with TRBD2 matching over 15 bases. TRBV5-3 qualifies as an ORF whose function is uncertain. This CDR3 is 15 amino acids long. The J segment lost 4 bases and the V segment lost 8 bases, leaving 6 bases of the junction unmatched. CDR3 sequence: CASSPGLAGGETQYF. DNA for the CDR3: TGTGCCAGCAGCCCGGGACTAGCGGGAGGAGAGACCCAGTACTTC.

This clonotype was seen more than once but under ten times. The V gene is TRBV4-3, the J gene TRBJ2-5; weak D call: TRBD2 (6 bases). This CDR3 has 16 amino acids. Germline CDR1 is LGHNA and CDR2 is YSLEER. V lost 1 base and J 4 bases, leaving 16 bases between the germline ends. The CDR3 DNA reads as TGCGCCAGCAGCCAAGTGGTCGGAGGGTTAGGAGAGACCCAGTACTTC. Translated, it gives CASSQVVGGLGETQYF.

A word on this clonotype: Compared with germline, one end of the junction differs, possibly owing to a read error. The rearrangement links TRBV5-1 to TRBJ1-1; D gene unclear. Germline CDR1 is SGHRS and CDR2 is YFSETQ. This CDR3 contains 13 residues. The DNA of the CDR3 is TGCGCCAGCAGCGCATGGGTGAACGCTGAAGCTTTCTTT. Protein sequence: CASSAWVNAEAFF. Supplemented by reference TRBV5-1 and TRBJ1-1, the full variable domain reads KAGVTQTPRYLIKTRGQQVTLSCSPISGHRSVSWYQQTPGQGLQFLFEYFSETQRNKGNFPGRFSGRQFSNSRSEMNVSTLELGDSALYLCASSAWVNAEAFFGQGTRLTVV.

With respect to this clonotype: The CDR3 end shows no conserved phenylalanine or tryptophan, and so a read error is likely. The J gene is TRBJ1-5, the V gene TRBV19; no firm D call. CDR1 and CDR2 (germline): LNHDA, SQIVND (reference sequence). This CDR3 contains 16 residues. Trimming removed 3 bases from V and 0 bases from J, with 12 bases in between. This CDR3 is CASSINSLYSNQPQHV. The CDR3 DNA reads as TGTGCCAGTAGTATTAACAGCCTTTATAGCAATCAGCCCCAGCATGTT.

A note on this clonotype: One base away lies a much larger clone, so this may be a sequencing read error. This chain joins TRBV12-3 or TRBV12-4 and TRBJ1-2; D is unresolved. The length of the CDR3 is 12 residues. The CDR3 DNA sequence: TGTGCCGGCAGTCTGGGTTACTATGGCTACACCTTC. Residues: CAGSLGYYGYTF.

This clonotype was observed many times. The chain has TRBV18 and TRBJ2-7; 8 positions agree with TRBD1. The V and J ends lost 5 bases and 5 bases, in that order; junction bases with no gene match: 2. CDR1 KGHSH and CDR2 LQKENI come from the germline V gene. The CDR3 loop spans 12 amino acids. Here the CDR3 reads CASSETGDEQYF. The CDR3 DNA reads TGTGCCAGCTCAGAGACAGGGGACGAGCAGTACTTC.